This TCR beta chain was profiled in a study of blood T cell repertoires in COVID-19. Study details: Some COVID-19 samples were acute and others convalescent; all came from the United States, Italy and Spain. Sources were T cells, B-cell-depleted T cells, or PBMCs; the material itself was cDNA or gDNA.

The protocol was immunoSEQ multiplex PCR, while the TCRdb copy is restricted to in-frame clones and leaves out a portion. The sample holds about 350,000 clones, roughly 87% seen once. Participants spanned ages about 18 to 90 years and resided in about two dozen US areas. Between the trimmed V and J ends, which lost 7 bases and 0 bases, there was a span of 13 bases. The CDR3 totals 14 residues. Germline-derived CDR1 and CDR2 are GTSNPN and SVGIG (reference sequence). The genes are TRBV30 and TRBJ1-5; weak D call: TRBD1 (5 bases). The sequenced material came from PBMCs or T cells enriched from blood (not recorded which). This receptor was obtained from a woman in her thirties who had recovered from COVID-19. Here the CDR3 DNA reads TGTGCCTCCCGACAGAGAGATAGCAATCAGCCCCAGCATTTT. Translated, it gives CASRQRDSNQPQHF.